This T cell receptor beta chain was profiled in a study of shared clonotypes between healthy human individuals. Study-wide points: Approximately 5.4% of naive CD4 clonotypes were common to several donors.

With V trimmed by 6 bases and J by 2 bases, 9 bases remained unmatched. Per germline, CDR1 MGHRA and CDR2 YSYEKL. The CDR3 is 15 amino acids. Deep was the level used in running the assay. Study processing details: Sequence data from immunoSEQ were junction-only and lacked quality scores; consequently, filtering differed. Produced via immunoSEQ multiplex PCR; TCRdb's table is partial and in-frame only. The DNA was the basis for D and trimming; V, J and clone size are from that table. The sample lists millions of clones; about 92% were seen once. Positive CCR7 selection of CD45RO-negative cells yielded the naive CD8 cells, and terminally differentiated effector memory CD45RA+ cells were excluded. Note on this clone: Its antigen is not identified.

This receptor was obtained from a man in his late teens or twenties in good health. Some clones in this sample may be carry-over from other donors' samples. The sequencing input was naive CD8+ T cells from PBMCs. The J gene is TRBJ2-7, the V gene TRBV4-1; 8 positions agree with TRBD1. The CDR3 nucleotides are TGCGCCAGCAGTCTACGGACAGGGCGCACCTACGAGCAGTACTTC. It encodes CASSLRTGRTYEQYF.